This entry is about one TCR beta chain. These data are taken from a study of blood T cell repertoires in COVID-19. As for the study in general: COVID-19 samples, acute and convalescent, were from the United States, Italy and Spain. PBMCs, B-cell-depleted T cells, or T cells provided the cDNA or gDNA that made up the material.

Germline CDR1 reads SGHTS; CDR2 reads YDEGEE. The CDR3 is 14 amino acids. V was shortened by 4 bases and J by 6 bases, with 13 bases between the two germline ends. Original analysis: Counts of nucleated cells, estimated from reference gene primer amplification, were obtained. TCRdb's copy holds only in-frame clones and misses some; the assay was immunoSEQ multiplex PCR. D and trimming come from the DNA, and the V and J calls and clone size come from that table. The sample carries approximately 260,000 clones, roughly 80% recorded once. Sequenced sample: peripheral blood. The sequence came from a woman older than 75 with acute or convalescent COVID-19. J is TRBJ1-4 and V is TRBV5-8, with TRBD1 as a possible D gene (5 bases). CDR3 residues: CASSRTSSYEKLFF. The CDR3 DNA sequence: TGTGCCAGCAGCCGGACAAGCAGCTATGAAAAACTGTTTTTT.